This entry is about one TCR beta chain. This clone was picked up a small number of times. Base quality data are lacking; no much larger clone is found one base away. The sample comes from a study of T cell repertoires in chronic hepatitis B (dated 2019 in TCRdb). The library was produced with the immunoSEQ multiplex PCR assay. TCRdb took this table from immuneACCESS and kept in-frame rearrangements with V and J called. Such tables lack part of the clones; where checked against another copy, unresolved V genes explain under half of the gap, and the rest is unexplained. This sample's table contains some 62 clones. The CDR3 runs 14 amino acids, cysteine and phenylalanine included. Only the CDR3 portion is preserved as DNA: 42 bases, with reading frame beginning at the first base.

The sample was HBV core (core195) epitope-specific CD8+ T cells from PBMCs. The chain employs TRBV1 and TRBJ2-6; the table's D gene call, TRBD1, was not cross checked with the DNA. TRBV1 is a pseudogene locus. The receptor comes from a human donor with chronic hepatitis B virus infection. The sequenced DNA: TGCACCAGCAGAACATGCAGTCGGGCCAACGTCCTGACTTTC. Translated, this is CTSRTCSRANVLTF.